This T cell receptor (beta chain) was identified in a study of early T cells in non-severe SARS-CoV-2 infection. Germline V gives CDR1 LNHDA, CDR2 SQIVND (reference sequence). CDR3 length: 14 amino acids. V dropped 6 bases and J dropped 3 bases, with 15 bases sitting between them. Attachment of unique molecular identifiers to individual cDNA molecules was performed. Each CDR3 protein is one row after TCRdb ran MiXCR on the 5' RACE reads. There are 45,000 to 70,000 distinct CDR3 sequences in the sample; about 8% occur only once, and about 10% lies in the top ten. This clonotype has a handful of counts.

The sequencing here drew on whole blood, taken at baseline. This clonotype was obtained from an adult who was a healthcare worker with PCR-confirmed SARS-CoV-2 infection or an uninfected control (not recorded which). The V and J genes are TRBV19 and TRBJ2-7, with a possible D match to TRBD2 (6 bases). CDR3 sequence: CASSRDSRHYEQYF. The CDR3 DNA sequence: TGTGCCAGTAGCCGGGACTCCCGACACTACGAGCAGTACTTC.